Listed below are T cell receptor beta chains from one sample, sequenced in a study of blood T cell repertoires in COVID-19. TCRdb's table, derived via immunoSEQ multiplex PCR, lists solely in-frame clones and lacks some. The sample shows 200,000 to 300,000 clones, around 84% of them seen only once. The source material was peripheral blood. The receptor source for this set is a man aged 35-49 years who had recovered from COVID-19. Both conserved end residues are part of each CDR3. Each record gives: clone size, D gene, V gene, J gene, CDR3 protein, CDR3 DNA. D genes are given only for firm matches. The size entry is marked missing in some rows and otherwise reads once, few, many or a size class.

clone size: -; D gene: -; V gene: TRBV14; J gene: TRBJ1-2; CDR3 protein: CASSRAGGAYGYTF; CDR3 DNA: TGTGCCAGCAGCCGCGCTGGGGGCGCTTATGGCTACACCTTC
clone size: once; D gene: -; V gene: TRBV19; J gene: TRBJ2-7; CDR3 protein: CASSVKNTGTPYYEQYF; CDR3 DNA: TGTGCCAGTAGTGTAAAAAATACCGGGACACCTTACTACGAGCAGTACTTC
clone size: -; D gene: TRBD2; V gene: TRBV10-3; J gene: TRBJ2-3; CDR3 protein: CAISSGLATDTQYF; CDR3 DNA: TGTGCCATCAGTAGCGGACTAGCTACAGATACGCAGTATTTT
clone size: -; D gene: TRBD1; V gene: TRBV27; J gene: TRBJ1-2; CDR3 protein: CASSNRDSLFNGYTF; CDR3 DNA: TGTGCCAGCAGTAACCGGGACAGCCTTTTCAATGGCTACACCTTC
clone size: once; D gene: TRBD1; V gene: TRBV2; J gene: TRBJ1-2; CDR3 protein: CASTLTGDSGYTF; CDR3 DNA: TGTGCCAGCACTTTAACAGGGGATAGCGGCTACACCTTC
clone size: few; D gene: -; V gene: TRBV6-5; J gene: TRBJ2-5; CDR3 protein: CASSYSRGKETQYF; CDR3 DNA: TGTGCCAGCAGTTACAGTAGGGGAAAAGAGACCCAGTACTTC
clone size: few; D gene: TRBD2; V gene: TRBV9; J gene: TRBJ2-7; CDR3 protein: CASSFSGAHDEQYF; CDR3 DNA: TGTGCCAGCAGCTTCAGCGGGGCACACGACGAGCAGTACTTC
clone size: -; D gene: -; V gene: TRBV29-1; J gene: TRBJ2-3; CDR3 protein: CSFTGDSTDTQYF; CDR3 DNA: TGCAGCTTCACGGGGGATAGCACAGATACGCAGTATTTT
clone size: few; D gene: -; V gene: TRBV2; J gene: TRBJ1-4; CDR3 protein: CASRRVDEKLFF; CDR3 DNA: TGTGCCAGCCGGAGGGTTGATGAAAAACTGTTTTTT
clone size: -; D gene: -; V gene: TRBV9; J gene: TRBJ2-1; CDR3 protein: CASNLAPSYNEQFF; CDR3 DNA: TGTGCCAGCAACCTAGCGCCGTCCTACAATGAGCAGTTCTTC
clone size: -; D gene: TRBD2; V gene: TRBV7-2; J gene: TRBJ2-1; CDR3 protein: CASRPGGTSGYNEQFF; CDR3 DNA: TGTGCCAGCAGACCGGGGGGGACTAGCGGTTACAATGAGCAGTTCTTC
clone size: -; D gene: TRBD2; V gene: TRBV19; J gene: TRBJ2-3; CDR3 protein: CASSASSRIAGSTDTQYF; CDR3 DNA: TGTGCCAGTAGCGCCTCTTCACGTATAGCGGGTAGCACAGATACGCAGTATTTT
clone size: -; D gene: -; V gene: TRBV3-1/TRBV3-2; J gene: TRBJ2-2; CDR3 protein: CASSQDRGRGTGELFF; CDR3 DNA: TGTGCCAGCAGCCAAGATCGCGGCAGGGGCACCGGGGAGCTGTTTTTT
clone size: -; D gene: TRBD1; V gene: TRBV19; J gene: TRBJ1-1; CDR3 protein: CASSIDRDRGNTEAFF; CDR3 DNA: TGTGCCAGTAGTATAGATAGGGACAGGGGGAACACTGAAGCTTTCTTT
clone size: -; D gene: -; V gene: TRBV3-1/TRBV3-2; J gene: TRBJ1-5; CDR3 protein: CASSQGGDFAQPQHF; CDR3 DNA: TGTGCCAGCAGCCAAGGGGGAGACTTCGCCCAGCCCCAGCATTTT
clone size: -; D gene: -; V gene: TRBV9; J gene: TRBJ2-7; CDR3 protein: CASSVEGSLSGEQYF; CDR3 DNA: TGTGCCAGCAGCGTAGAGGGCAGTCTCTCGGGGGAGCAGTACTTC
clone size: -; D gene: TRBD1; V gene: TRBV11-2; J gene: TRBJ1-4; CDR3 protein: CASSGWDRGDEKLFF; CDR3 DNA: TGTGCCAGCAGCGGTTGGGACAGGGGGGATGAAAAACTGTTTTTT
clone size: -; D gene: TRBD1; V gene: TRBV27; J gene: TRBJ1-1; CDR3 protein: CASSLGRRLQGEAFF; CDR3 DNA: TGTGCCAGCAGCCTTGGTCGGAGATTACAGGGGGAAGCTTTCTTT
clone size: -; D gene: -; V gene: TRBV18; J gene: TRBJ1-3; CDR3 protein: CASSPFQGPETGNTIYF; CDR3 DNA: TGTGCCAGCTCACCATTCCAGGGGCCAGAGACCGGAAACACCATATATTTT
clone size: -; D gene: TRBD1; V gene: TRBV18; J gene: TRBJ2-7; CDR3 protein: CASSPLPGQGYEQYF; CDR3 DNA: TGTGCCAGCTCACCCCTCCCGGGACAGGGATACGAGCAGTACTTC